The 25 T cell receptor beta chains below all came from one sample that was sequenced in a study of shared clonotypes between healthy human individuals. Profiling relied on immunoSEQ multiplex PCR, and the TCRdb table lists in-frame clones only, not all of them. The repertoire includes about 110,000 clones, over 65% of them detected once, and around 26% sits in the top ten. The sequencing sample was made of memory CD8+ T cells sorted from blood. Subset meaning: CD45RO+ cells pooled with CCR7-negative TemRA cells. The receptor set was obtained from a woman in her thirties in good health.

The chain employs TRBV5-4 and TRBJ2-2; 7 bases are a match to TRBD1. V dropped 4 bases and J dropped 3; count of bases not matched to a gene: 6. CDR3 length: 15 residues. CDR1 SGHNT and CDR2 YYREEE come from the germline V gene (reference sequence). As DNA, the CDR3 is TGTGCCAGCAGCGTTGACAGGGACGACACCGGGGAGCTGTTTTTT. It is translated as CASSVDRDDTGELFF.

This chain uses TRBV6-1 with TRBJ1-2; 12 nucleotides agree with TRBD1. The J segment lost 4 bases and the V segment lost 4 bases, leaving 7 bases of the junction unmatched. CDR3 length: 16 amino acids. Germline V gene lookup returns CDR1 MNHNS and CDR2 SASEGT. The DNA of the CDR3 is TGTGCCAGCAGTGGACTGGGACAGGGGGCTCTCTATGGCTACACCTTC. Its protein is CASSGLGQGALYGYTF.

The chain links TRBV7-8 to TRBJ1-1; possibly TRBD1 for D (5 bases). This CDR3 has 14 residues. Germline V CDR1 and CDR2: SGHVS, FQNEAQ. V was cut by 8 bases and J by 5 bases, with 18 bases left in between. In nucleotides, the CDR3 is TGTGCCAGCGCCCCGGGGGGAGATAGAACTGAAGCTTTCTTT. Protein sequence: CASAPGGDRTEAFF.

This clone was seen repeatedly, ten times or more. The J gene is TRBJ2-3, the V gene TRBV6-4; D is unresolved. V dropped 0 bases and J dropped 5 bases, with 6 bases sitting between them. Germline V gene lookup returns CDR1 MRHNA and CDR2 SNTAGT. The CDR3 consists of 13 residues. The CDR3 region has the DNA TGTGCCAGCAGTGACTCGGAGAAAGATACGCAGTATTTT. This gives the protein CASSDSEKDTQYF.

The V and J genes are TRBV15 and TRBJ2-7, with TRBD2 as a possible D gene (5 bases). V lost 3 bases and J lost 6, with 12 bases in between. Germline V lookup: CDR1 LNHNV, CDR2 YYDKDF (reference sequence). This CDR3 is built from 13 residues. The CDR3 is CATSSVLAPEQYF. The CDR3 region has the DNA TGTGCCACCAGCAGTGTTCTAGCCCCCGAGCAGTACTTC.

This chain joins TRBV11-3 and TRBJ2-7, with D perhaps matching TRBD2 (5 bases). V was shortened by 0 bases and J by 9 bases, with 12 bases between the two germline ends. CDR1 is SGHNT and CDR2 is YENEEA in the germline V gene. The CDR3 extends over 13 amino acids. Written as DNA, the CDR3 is TGTGCCAGCAGCTTAGATCTAGGAAGCGGGCAGTACTTC. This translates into CASSLDLGSGQYF.

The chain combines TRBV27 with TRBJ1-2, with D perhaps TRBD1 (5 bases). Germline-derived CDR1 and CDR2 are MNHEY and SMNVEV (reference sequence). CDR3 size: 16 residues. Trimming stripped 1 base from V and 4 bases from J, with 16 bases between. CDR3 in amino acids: CASSLYSRQTPYGYTF. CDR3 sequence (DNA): TGTGCCAGCAGTTTATATTCACGACAGACCCCCTATGGCTACACCTTC.

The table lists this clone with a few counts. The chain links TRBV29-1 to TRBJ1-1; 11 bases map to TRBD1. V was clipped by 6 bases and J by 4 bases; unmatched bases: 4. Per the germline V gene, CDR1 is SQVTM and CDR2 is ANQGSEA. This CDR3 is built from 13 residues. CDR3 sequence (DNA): TGCAGCGTGGGACAGGGGGAGGCCACTGAAGCTTTCTTT. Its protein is CSVGQGEATEAFF.

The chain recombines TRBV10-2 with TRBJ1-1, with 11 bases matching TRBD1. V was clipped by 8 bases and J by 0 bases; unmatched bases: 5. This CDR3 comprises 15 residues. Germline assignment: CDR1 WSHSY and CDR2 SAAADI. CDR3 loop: CASRDRGYLNTEAFF. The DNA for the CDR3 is TGCGCCAGCCGGGACAGGGGGTATCTGAACACTGAAGCTTTCTTT.

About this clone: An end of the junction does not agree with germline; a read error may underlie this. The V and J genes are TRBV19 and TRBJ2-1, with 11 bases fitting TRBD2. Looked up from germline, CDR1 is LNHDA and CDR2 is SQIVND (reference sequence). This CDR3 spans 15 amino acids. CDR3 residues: CASSIGLAGNKEQFF. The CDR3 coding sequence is TGTGCCAGTAGTATAGGACTAGCGGGAAACAAGGAGCAGTTCTTC.

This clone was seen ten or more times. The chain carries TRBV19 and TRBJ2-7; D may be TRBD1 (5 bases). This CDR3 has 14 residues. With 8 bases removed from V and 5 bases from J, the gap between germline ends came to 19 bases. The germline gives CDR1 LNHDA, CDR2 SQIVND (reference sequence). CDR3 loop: CASQGGQGGHEQYF. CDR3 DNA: TGTGCCAGTCAAGGTGGGCAGGGCGGACACGAGCAGTACTTC.

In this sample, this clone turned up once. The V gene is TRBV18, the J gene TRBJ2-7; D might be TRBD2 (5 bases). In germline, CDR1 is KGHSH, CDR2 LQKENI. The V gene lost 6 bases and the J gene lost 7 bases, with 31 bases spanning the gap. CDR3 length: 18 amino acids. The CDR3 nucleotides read TGTGCCAGCTCGTCTTCGGGAAGCGGAACTCGGGTGGGTGGTGAGCAGTACTTC. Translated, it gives CASSSSGSGTRVGGEQYF.

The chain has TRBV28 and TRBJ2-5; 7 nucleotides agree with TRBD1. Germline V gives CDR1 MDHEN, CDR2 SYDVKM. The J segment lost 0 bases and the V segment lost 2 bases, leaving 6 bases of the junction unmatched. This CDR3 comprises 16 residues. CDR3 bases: TGTGCCAGCAGTTTAATGACAGGGCAAAACCAAGAGACCCAGTACTTC. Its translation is CASSLMTGQNQETQYF.

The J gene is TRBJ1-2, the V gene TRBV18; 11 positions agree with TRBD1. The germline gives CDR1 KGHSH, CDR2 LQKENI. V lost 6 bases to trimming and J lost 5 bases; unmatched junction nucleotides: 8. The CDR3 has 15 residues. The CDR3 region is CASSLFGDRGYGYTF. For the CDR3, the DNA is TGTGCCAGCTCCCTCTTTGGGGACAGGGGGTATGGCTACACCTTC. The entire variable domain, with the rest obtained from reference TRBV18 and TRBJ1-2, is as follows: NAGVMQNPRHLVRRRGQEARLRCSPMKGHSHVYWYRQLPEEGLKFMVYLQKENIIDESGMPKERFSAEFPKEGPSILRIQQVVRGDSAAYFCASSLFGDRGYGYTFGSGTRLTVV.

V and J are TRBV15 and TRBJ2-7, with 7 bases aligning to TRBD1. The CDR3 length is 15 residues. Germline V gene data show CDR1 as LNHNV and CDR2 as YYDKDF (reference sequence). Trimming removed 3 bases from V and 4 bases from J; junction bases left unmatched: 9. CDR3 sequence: CATSSLQGQRYEQYF. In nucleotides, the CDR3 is TGTGCCACCAGCAGTCTACAGGGGCAGAGGTACGAGCAGTACTTC. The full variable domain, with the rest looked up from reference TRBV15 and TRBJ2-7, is DAMVIQNPRYQVTQFGKPVTLSCSQTLNHNVMYWYQQKSSQAPKLLFHYYDKDFNNEADTPDNFQSRRPNTSFCFLDIRSPGLGDTAMYLCATSSLQGQRYEQYFGPGTRLTVT.

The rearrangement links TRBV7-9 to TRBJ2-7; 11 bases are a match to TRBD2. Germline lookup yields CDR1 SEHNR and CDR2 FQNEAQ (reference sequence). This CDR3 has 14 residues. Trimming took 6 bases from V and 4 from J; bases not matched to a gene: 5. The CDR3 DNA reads TGTGCCAGCAGGACGACTAGCGGGATGTACGAGCAGTACTTC. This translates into CASRTTSGMYEQYF.

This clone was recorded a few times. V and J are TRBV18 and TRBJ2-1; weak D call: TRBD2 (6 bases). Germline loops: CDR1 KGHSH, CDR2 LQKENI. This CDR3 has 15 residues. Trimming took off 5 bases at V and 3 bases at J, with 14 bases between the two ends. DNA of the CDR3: TGTGCCAGCTCAGCCCGTAGCGGTAGCTACAATGAGCAGTTCTTC. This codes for CASSARSGSYNEQFF.

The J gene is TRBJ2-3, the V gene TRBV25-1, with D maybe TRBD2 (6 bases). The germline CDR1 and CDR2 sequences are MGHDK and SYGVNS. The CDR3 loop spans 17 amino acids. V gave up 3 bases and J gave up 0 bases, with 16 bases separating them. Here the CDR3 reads CASSDPSTSLSTDTQYF. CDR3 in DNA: TGTGCCAGCAGTGATCCTAGTACTAGCCTTAGCACAGATACGCAGTATTTT. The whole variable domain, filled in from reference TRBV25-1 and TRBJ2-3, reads EADIYQTPRYLVIGTGKKITLECSQTMGHDKMYWYQQDPGMELHLIHYSYGVNSTEKGDLSSESTVSRIRTEHFPLTLESARPSHTSQYLCASSDPSTSLSTDTQYFGPGTRLTVL.

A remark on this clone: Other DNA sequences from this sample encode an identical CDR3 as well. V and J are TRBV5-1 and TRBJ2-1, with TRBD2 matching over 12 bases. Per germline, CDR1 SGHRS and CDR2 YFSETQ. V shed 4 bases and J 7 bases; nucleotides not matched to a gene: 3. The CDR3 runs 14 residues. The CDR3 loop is CASSPGTSGNEQFF. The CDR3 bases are TGCGCCAGCAGCCCAGGGACTAGCGGGAATGAGCAGTTCTTC.

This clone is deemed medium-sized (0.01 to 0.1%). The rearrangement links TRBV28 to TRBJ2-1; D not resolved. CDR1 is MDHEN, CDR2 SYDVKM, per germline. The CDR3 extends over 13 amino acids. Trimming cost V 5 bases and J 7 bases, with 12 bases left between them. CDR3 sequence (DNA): TGTGCCAGCAGTCTGGGTTCAATTAATGAGCAGTTCTTC. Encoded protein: CASSLGSINEQFF.

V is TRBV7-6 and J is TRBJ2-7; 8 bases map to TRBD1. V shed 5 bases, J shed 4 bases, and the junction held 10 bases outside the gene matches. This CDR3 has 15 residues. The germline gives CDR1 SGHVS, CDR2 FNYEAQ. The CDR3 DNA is TGTGCCAGCAGCGACGCTCGGACAGGGTCTTACGAGCAGTACTTC. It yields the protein CASSDARTGSYEQYF.

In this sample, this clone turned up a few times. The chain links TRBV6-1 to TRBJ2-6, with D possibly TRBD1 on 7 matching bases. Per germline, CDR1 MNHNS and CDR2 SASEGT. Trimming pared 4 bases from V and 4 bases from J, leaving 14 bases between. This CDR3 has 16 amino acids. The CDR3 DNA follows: TGTGCCAGCAGTGTGGAGGGGGCGGGAGGGGCCAACGTCCTGACTTTC. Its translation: CASSVEGAGGANVLTF.

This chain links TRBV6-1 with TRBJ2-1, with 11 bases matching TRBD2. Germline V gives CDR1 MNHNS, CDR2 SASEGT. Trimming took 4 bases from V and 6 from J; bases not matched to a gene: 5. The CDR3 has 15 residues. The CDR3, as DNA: TGTGCCAGCAGTGTTACTAGCGGGAGTGTCAATGAGCAGTTCTTC. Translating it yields CASSVTSGSVNEQFF.

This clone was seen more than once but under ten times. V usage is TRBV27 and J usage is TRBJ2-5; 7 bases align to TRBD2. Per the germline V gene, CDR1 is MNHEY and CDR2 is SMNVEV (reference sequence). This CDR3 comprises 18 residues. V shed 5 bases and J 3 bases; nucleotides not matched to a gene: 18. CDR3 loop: CASSPIKPTSREEETQYF. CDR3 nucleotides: TGTGCCAGCAGTCCCATAAAGCCGACTAGCCGGGAGGAAGAGACCCAGTACTTC.

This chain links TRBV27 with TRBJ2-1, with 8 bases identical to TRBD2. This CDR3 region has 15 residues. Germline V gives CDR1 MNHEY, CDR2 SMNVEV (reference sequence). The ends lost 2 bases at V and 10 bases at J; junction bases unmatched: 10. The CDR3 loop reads CASSLRLAGGREQFF. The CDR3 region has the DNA TGTGCCAGCAGTTTAAGGCTAGCGGGTGGGAGGGAGCAGTTCTTC.